Included here is one T cell receptor beta chain sequence, with context. The data derive from a study of blood T cell repertoires in COVID-19. Study details: The United States, Italy and Spain supplied acute and convalescent COVID-19 samples. In each case, the material was cDNA or gDNA derived from T cells, B-cell-depleted T cells, or PBMCs.

Per the original data handling: Reference gene primer amplification gave nucleated cell count estimates. Produced via immunoSEQ multiplex PCR; TCRdb's table is partial and in-frame only. From that table come the V and J calls and clone size; the DNA was used to work out D and trimming. Counted here are some 190,000 clones, roughly 88% occurring once; the ten biggest clones make up more than 2.5%. This CDR3 is built from 15 residues. With V trimmed by 0 bases and J by 5 bases, 6 bases remained unmatched. Germline CDR1 reads MNHEY; CDR2 reads SVGAGI. The genes are TRBV6-5 and TRBJ2-7; 8 nucleotides agree with TRBD1. The sample consisted of peripheral blood. The clonotype originates from a man aged 55-75 years with acute or convalescent COVID-19. The CDR3 spells CASSYSWTGPHEQYF. Here the CDR3 DNA reads TGTGCCAGCAGTTACTCGTGGACAGGGCCCCACGAGCAGTACTTC.